The following is a TCR beta chain sequence with its context. This likely comes from a read error, as the CDR3 has no conserved phenylalanine or tryptophan at its end. The template used for profiling TCR beta VDJ and CDR3 was genomic DNA. TCRdb re-called the reads through MiXCR, storing one row per CDR3 protein. This table has under 250,000 distinct CDR3 sequences, 34% appearing once. The data stem from a study of CD8+CD57+ T cells in acquired aplastic anemia. Germline CDR1 and CDR2: DFQATT and SNEGSKA (reference sequence). The CDR3 length is 15 residues. This receptor was identified in a human donor in good health, serving as a control. The V gene is TRBV20-1, the J gene TRBJ1-1, with D maybe TRBD1 (5 bases). The specimen was sorted CD4+, CD8+, or CD8+CD57+ T cells (not recorded which) from PBMCs. The CDR3 loop reads CSASQGATMNTEAFL. CDR3 DNA sequence: TGCAGCGCTAGTCAAGGGGCCACAATGAACACTGAAGCTTTCCTT.